These 26 T cell receptor beta chains share one sample of origin, sequenced in a study of read filtering for tumor transcriptome and immune sequencing. This library used approximately 390 ng RNA and molecular barcoded adaptors spanning alpha/delta and beta/gamma chains. From the reads, TCRdb called clonotypes with MiXCR, one entry per CDR3 protein. The sample lists more than 100,000 distinct CDR3 sequences; around 14% were seen once. Material for sequencing was a population of CD138-negative cells sorted from bone marrow. These TCRs come from a donor aged 40 or over with multiple myeloma.

This clonotype was recorded many times. This sequence joins TRBV29-1 and TRBJ2-1; D uncertain. Trimming stripped 5 bases from V and 8 bases from J, with 16 bases between. The V gene's germline CDR1 is SQVTM and CDR2 ANQGSEA. The CDR3 covers 13 residues. This CDR3 is CSVKRAPLDEQFF. The CDR3 DNA reads TGCAGCGTTAAAAGGGCCCCCTTGGATGAGCAGTTCTTC.

This clonotype was detected only a few times. A much larger clone differs from this one at a single base, so this may be a read error. This chain uses TRBV11-3 with TRBJ1-1; D perhaps matches TRBD1 (6 bases). The ends were cut back, 4 bases at V and 6 bases at J, with 15 bases in the middle. Germline V gene data show CDR1 as SGHNT and CDR2 as YENEEA. This CDR3 spans 14 amino acids. The CDR3 DNA follows: TGTGCCAGCAGCTCAGAGGCAGGGGACCCTGAAGCTTTCTTT. Translated: CASSSEAGDPEAFF.

This clonotype was detected ten times or more. At one of its ends the junction is not consistent with the germline gene, which may arise from a read error. The V call is TRBV20-1, the J call TRBJ2-1; no reliable D call. CDR1 and CDR2 from the germline V gene are DFQATT and SNEGSKA (reference sequence). This CDR3 comprises 13 residues. The DNA for the CDR3 is TGCAGTGCTAAATTAGAGAGTCTCAATGGGCAGTTCTTC. Amino acids: CSAKLESLNGQFF.

This clonotype was recorded at least ten times. The chain has TRBV9 and TRBJ2-7, with 10 bases matching TRBD1. The CDR3 consists of 14 residues. Per the germline V gene, CDR1 is SGDLS and CDR2 is YYNGEE. V lost 4 bases to trimming and J lost 5 bases; unmatched junction nucleotides: 6. DNA for the CDR3: TGTGCCAGCAGCCAATCCGGGACAGGGGACGAGCAGTACTTC. Amino acid sequence: CASSQSGTGDEQYF.

This clonotype was counted at least ten times. This sequence joins TRBV12-3 or TRBV12-4 and TRBJ2-7; 9 bases match TRBD1. V trimming: 6 bases; J trimming: 3 bases; junction bases outside the gene matches: 9. The CDR3 extends over 15 amino acids. This chain's CDR3 is CASSSGTGYYYEQYF. CDR3 in DNA: TGTGCCAGCAGCTCCGGGACAGGGTACTACTACGAGCAGTACTTC.

A remark on this clonotype: A much larger clone differs by one base, so this may be a read error. This chain uses TRBV11-3 with TRBJ2-3; D is uncertain. CDR1 is SGHNT, CDR2 YENEEA, per germline. The CDR3 loop spans 15 amino acids. V gave up 2 bases and J gave up 1 base, with 10 bases separating them. The CDR3 nucleotides read TGTGCCAGCAGCTTACTTGGTGAACGCACAGATACGCAGTATTTT. Translated, it gives CASSLLGERTDTQYF.

This clonotype was seen only a few times. This may come from a read error, since a much larger clone is one base off. The chain has TRBV3-1 and TRBJ2-1; 8 bases map to TRBD2. Per the germline V gene, CDR1 is LGHDT and CDR2 is YNNKEL (reference sequence). The CDR3 is 18 residues long. The CDR3 sequence: CASSQDLTGTRPYNEQLF. CDR3 bases: TGTGCCAGCAGCCAAGATCTCACCGGGACTAGGCCCTACAATGAGCAGCTCTTC.

This clonotype was recorded many times. The chain carries TRBV7-9 and TRBJ2-2; a weak D match, TRBD2 (6 bases). V lost 4 bases, J lost 8 bases, and 8 bases lay in between. Germline V gives CDR1 SEHNR, CDR2 FQNEAQ (reference sequence). This CDR3 region has 12 residues. The CDR3: CASSYGGGELFF. In DNA, the CDR3 is TGTGCCAGCAGCTACGGGGGAGGGGAGCTGTTTTTT.

This clonotype was observed at least ten times. This chain uses TRBV18 with TRBJ2-1, with 8 bases that match TRBD1. This CDR3 has 17 amino acids. Germline-derived CDR1 and CDR2 are KGHSH and LQKENI. The V gene end was trimmed by 4 bases and the J gene end by 8 bases; junction bases not matched to a gene: 16. The CDR3 region is CASSRQGPRQGKDEQFF. CDR3 nucleotides: TGTGCCAGCTCACGTCAGGGGCCTAGACAGGGGAAGGATGAGCAGTTCTTC. The whole variable domain, filled in from reference TRBV18 and TRBJ2-1, reads NAGVMQNPRHLVRRRGQEARLRCSPMKGHSHVYWYRQLPEEGLKFMVYLQKENIIDESGMPKERFSAEFPKEGPSILRIQQVVRGDSAAYFCASSRQGPRQGKDEQFFGPGTRLTVL.

This clonotype was seen ten or more times. V and J are TRBV29-1 and TRBJ2-7; TRBD1 aligns across 9 bases. J gave up 11 bases and V 3 bases, and 5 bases lay outside the gene matches. The CDR3 length is 11 residues. The germline CDR1 and CDR2 sequences are SQVTM and ANQGSEA. The CDR3 DNA is TGCAGCGTTGAGGGGACAGGGTTAAAGTACTTC. Its protein is CSVEGTGLKYF.

This clonotype was detected ten times or more. This rearrangement joins TRBV20-1 to TRBJ2-4; tentatively, D is TRBD1 (6 bases). Germline lookup yields CDR1 DFQATT and CDR2 SNEGSKA (reference sequence). CDR3 length: 12 residues. With 2 bases removed from V and 6 bases from J, the gap between germline ends came to 8 bases. Here the CDR3 DNA reads TGCAGTGCTAGAAGCAGGGGAAACATTCAGTACTTC. As protein: CSARSRGNIQYF.

This clonotype was picked up many times. The rearrangement links TRBV11-2 to TRBJ2-1, with a possible D match to TRBD2 (5 bases). Per germline, CDR1 SGHAT and CDR2 FQNNGV. This CDR3 region has 14 residues. Deletions cut 5 bases from V and 9 bases from J, with 17 bases between. The CDR3 DNA reads as TGTGCCAGCAGCCCCCGAGGCGTACTAGGTGAGCAGTTCTTC. Protein sequence: CASSPRGVLGEQFF.

Details on this clonotype: The CDR3 does not end in the conserved phenylalanine or tryptophan, so this is likely a read error. The rearrangement links TRBV14 to TRBJ1-1; possible D gene TRBD1, 5 bases. This CDR3 contains 14 residues. The germline V gene encodes CDR1 SGHDN and CDR2 FVKESK. Trimming cost V 4 bases and J 6 bases, with 15 bases left between them. CDR3 DNA: TGTGCCAGCAGCCCGGCGGGACGAAGGTCTGAAGCTTTCTCC. Its protein product is CASSPAGRRSEAFS.

This clonotype has only a few counts. This chain links TRBV20-1 with TRBJ2-5, with a weak D call TRBD2 (6 bases). V lost 6 bases, J lost 0 bases, and 11 bases lay in between. The CDR3 has 13 amino acids. Germline CDR1 reads DFQATT; CDR2 reads SNEGSKA (reference sequence). The CDR3 DNA reads TGCAGTGCGCCACTAGCTAACCAAGAGACCCAGTACTTC. It is translated as CSAPLANQETQYF.

This clonotype was seen repeatedly, ten times or more. The chain is built from TRBV5-1 and TRBJ2-1, with a weak D call TRBD2 (6 bases). Germline values: CDR1 SGHRS, CDR2 YFSETQ. The CDR3 consists of 15 residues. V lost 0 bases and J lost 10, with 17 bases in between. The CDR3 nucleotides read TGCGCCAGCAGCTTGGCTGTGACTAGGGCTTACGAGCAGTTCTTC. Its protein product is CASSLAVTRAYEQFF.

Points on this clonotype: It may be a read error: a sequence one base away is much more abundant. V gene TRBV11-3 combines with J gene TRBJ2-2, with 9 bases lining up with TRBD1. In germline, CDR1 is SGHNT, CDR2 YENEEA. There are 18 residues in the CDR3. In DNA, the CDR3 is TGTGCCAGCAGCTTAGAGACAGGGGGATTTCCGAACACCGGGGAGCTGTTATTT. This encodes CASSLETGGFPNTGELLF.

This clonotype was recorded only once. A much larger clone lies a single base off, so this may be a read error. The chain has TRBV20-1 and TRBJ2-7, with a weak D call TRBD2 (6 bases). The CDR3 sequence is 15 residues long. Germline CDR1 DFQATT, CDR2 SNEGSKA (reference sequence). The CDR3 nucleotides read TGCAGTTCTAGAGGGGTAGGAGGGCCAACGTACGAGCAGTACTTC. Protein: CSSRGVGGPTYEQYF.

This clonotype was counted a few times. This may be a read error: a much more frequent sequence differs by one nucleotide. The chain joins TRBV20-1 to TRBJ2-7; D possibly corresponds to TRBD2 (6 bases). Germline values: CDR1 DFQATT, CDR2 SNEGSKA (reference sequence). The CDR3 runs to 13 residues. The V end was cut by 2 bases, the J end by 6 bases, with 14 bases between. In DNA, the CDR3 is TGCAGTGCTAGATTCGGGGGTAAGATCGAGCAGTACTTC. As protein: CSARFGGKIEQYF.

This clonotype was found a few times. The V call is TRBV12-3 or TRBV12-4, the J call TRBJ2-3; no firm D call. The germline V and J ends were trimmed by 6 bases and 2 bases, with 18 bases remaining between them. The length of the CDR3 is 16 residues. The CDR3 region is CASSVAAVLYTDTQYF. The CDR3 DNA reads as TGTGCCAGCAGCGTGGCGGCAGTCTTATACACAGATACGCAGTATTTT.

Remarks on this clonotype: A much larger clonotype is one base distant, so this may be a read error. The chain is built from TRBV29-1 and TRBJ2-2; tentative D call: TRBD2 (5 bases). This CDR3 is built from 11 residues. Germline CDR1 SQVTM, CDR2 ANQGSEA. The CDR3 nucleotides read TGCAGCGTCGGAAACACCGGGGAGCTGTCTTTT. This sequence encodes CSVGNTGELSF.

The table lists this clonotype with many counts. This rearrangement joins TRBV19 to TRBJ2-2, with D perhaps TRBD2 (6 bases). Germline-derived CDR1 and CDR2 are LNHDA and SQIVND (reference sequence). CDR3 length equals 14 residues. V was cut by 5 bases and J by 4 bases, with 11 bases left in between. The CDR3 spells CASSPAGRTGELFF. The CDR3 region has the DNA TGTGCCAGTAGTCCGGCGGGACGCACCGGGGAGCTGTTTTTT.

This clonotype occurred many times. CDR3 sequence reads: CASSSSGRGSGELFF. The CDR3 bases are TGTGCCAGCAGCTCTAGCGGGAGAGGATCCGGGGAGCTGTTTTTT. The genes are TRBV7-9 and TRBJ2-2; TRBD2 matches at 10 bases. The CDR3 contains 15 residues. The trim removed 4 bases at V and 6 bases at J, leaving 5 bases unmatched. Germline V gene lookup returns CDR1 SEHNR and CDR2 FQNEAQ (reference sequence).

This clonotype was detected many times. This chain uses TRBV10-3 with TRBJ1-1, with D perhaps TRBD1 (5 bases). V gave up 5 bases and J gave up 0 bases, with 19 bases separating them. CDR3 size: 17 residues. Germline values: CDR1 ENHRY, CDR2 SYGVKD. For the CDR3, the DNA is TGTGCCATCAGTAGTGAGTCGGGGCGGGGGATGAACACTGAAGCTTTCTTT. The encoded protein is CAISSESGRGMNTEAFF.

This clonotype was counted at least ten times. V usage is TRBV7-8 and J usage is TRBJ1-5; 9 bases align to TRBD1. J lost 0 bases, V lost 3 bases, and 12 bases had no gene match. Germline V gives CDR1 SGHVS, CDR2 FQNEAQ. This CDR3 is built from 19 residues. The CDR3 sequence is CASSLRAGTGTYSNQPQHF. CDR3 nucleotide sequence: TGTGCCAGCAGCTTGAGAGCCGGGACAGGGACCTATAGCAATCAGCCCCAGCATTTT.

At least ten counts were recorded for this clonotype. The chain couples TRBV3-1 to TRBJ1-1; 7 bases are a match to TRBD1. The CDR3 is made up of 14 amino acids. Germline CDR1 LGHDT, CDR2 YNNKEL (reference sequence). The V gene end was trimmed by 5 bases and the J gene end by 0 bases; junction bases not matched to a gene: 3. The CDR3 coding sequence is TGTGCCAGCAGCGAGGGGGCATTGAACACTGAAGCTTTCTTT. It is translated as CASSEGALNTEAFF.

This clonotype was picked up a small number of times. The chain carries TRBV19 and TRBJ2-6, with TRBD1 identical over 7 bases. Per the germline V gene, CDR1 is LNHDA and CDR2 is SQIVND (reference sequence). This CDR3 has 19 amino acids. Trimming cost V 10 bases and J 0 bases; bases outside gene matches: 18. CDR3 sequence (DNA): TGTGCCACCAACTGGGGCCAAGGGGGCTTTACCTCTGGGGCCAACGTCCTGACTTTC. This codes for CATNWGQGGFTSGANVLTF. The variable domain in full, completed from reference TRBV19 and TRBJ2-6, reads DGGITQSPKYLFRKEGQNVTLSCEQNLNHDAMYWYRQDPGQGLRLIYYSQIVNDFQKGDIAEGYSVSREKKESFPLTVTSAQKNPTAFYLCATNWGQGGFTSGANVLTFGAGSRLTVL.